A selection of T cell receptor beta chains follows, all from one sample in a study of OX40 agonist ivuxolimab in advanced cancers. TCRdb's copy holds only in-frame clones and misses some; the assay was immunoSEQ multiplex PCR. The sample contains about 51,000 clones, roughly 86% of which appear only once. The sequencing here drew on CD4+ or CD8+ T cells sorted from blood, taken in a trial of the OX40 agonist ivuxolimab. These receptors came from an adult with an advanced solid tumor such as melanoma, head and neck, liver or kidney cancer. Each CDR3 is given with its conserved first and last residue. A D gene is named only where the DNA matches it firmly. Where a row states a size, it is once, few, many or the class of an expanded clone; other rows omit it.

v_call,j_call,cdr3_length,d_call,clone_size,cdr3_aa,cdr3_nt
TRBV11-2,TRBJ2-5,15,TRBD2,few,CASSLGTSGRGDQYF,TGTGCCAGCAGCTTAGGGACTAGCGGAAGGGGGGACCAGTACTTC
TRBV28,TRBJ2-7,17,TRBD2,-,CASSPGTSGKLLYEQYF,TGTGCCAGCAGTCCAGGGACTAGCGGGAAATTACTCTACGAGCAGTACTTC
TRBV19,TRBJ2-5,15,TRBD2,-,CASSATSGAQETQYF,TGTGCCAGTAGTGCCACTAGCGGGGCACAAGAGACCCAGTACTTC
TRBV2,TRBJ2-1,16,-,-,CASTKGGDRTYNEQFF,TGTGCCAGCACAAAAGGGGGGGACAGGACCTACAATGAGCAGTTCTTC
TRBV7-9,TRBJ2-7,16,TRBD2,-,CASSPGTSGRLYEQYF,TGTGCCAGCAGCCCTGGGACTAGCGGGCGACTCTACGAGCAGTACTTC
TRBV28,TRBJ1-2,13,-,-,CASSLTGRGGYTF,TGTGCCAGCAGTTTAACAGGTCGTGGTGGCTACACCTTC
TRBV5-8,TRBJ2-1,13,-,-,CASSPGQDNEQFF,TGTGCCAGCAGCCCGGGACAAGACAATGAGCAGTTCTTC
TRBV28,TRBJ1-1,13,TRBD1,few,CASSLTGVPEAFF,TGTGCCAGCAGTTTAACAGGGGTGCCTGAAGCTTTCTTT
TRBV5-5,TRBJ2-7,15,TRBD1,-,CASSWGTGARDEQYF,TGTGCCAGCAGCTGGGGGACAGGGGCTAGGGACGAGCAGTACTTC
TRBV28,TRBJ2-1,15,TRBD1,-,CASKTGGSSYNEQFF,TGTGCCAGCAAAACAGGGGGTAGCTCCTACAATGAGCAGTTCTTC
TRBV5-4,TRBJ1-5,13,-,-,CASSLEANQPQHF,TGTGCCAGCAGCTTGGAAGCAAATCAGCCCCAGCATTTT
TRBV9,TRBJ1-1,13,-,-,CASSKDSGKEAFF,TGTGCCAGCAGCAAAGACAGTGGTAAGGAAGCTTTCTTT
TRBV5-4,TRBJ2-7,15,TRBD1,-,CASSLFGTGMYEQYF,TGTGCCAGCAGCTTGTTCGGGACAGGAATGTACGAGCAGTACTTC
TRBV28,TRBJ2-5,15,TRBD1,few,CASSVAGTGEETQYF,TGTGCCAGCAGCGTAGCCGGGACAGGGGAAGAGACCCAGTACTTC
TRBV29-1,TRBJ2-5,12,-,-,CSAPSPGETQYF,TGCAGCGCCCCGAGTCCTGGAGAGACCCAGTACTTC
TRBV28,TRBJ1-2,14,TRBD1,once,CASTGQGIFVGYTF,TGTGCCAGTACCGGACAGGGAATTTTTGTTGGCTACACCTTC
TRBV5-4,TRBJ2-5,14,-,-,CASKEELSLETQYF,TGTGCCAGCAAGGAGGAGCTGTCTTTGGAGACCCAGTACTTC
TRBV6-5,TRBJ1-2,13,TRBD1,-,CASKQGADNGYTF,TGTGCCAGCAAACAGGGGGCGGACAATGGCTACACCTTC
TRBV7-3,TRBJ2-3,21,TRBD2,-,CASSRTSVTSGSWPSTDTQYF,TGTGCCAGCAGCCGGACCTCGGTGACTAGCGGGAGTTGGCCTAGCACAGATACGCAGTATTTT
TRBV6-5,TRBJ1-1,13,TRBD1,-,CASSYRQGAEAFF,TGTGCCAGCAGTTACCGACAGGGGGCAGAAGCTTTCTTT
TRBV10-3,TRBJ1-3,13,-,-,CAVVQGAGNTIYF,TGTGCCGTCGTACAGGGAGCTGGAAACACCATATATTTT
TRBV6-1,TRBJ2-7,14,-,-,CASSAGQPSYEQYF,TGTGCCAGCAGTGCTGGGCAGCCCTCCTACGAGCAGTACTTC
TRBV5-1,TRBJ1-3,16,-,-,CASSLGGALDGNTIYF,TGCGCCAGCAGCTTGGGTGGGGCTCTGGATGGAAACACCATATATTTT
TRBV11-2,TRBJ2-7,14,-,-,CASSLGQGGYEQYF,TGTGCCAGCAGCTTAGGGCAGGGGGGCTACGAGCAGTACTTC
TRBV7-2,TRBJ2-5,15,-,-,CASSLDWGSGRTQYF,TGTGCCAGCAGCTTAGATTGGGGTAGCGGTCGGACCCAGTACTTC
TRBV27,TRBJ1-2,14,-,-,CASSSAGRGYGYTF,TGTGCCAGCAGCTCCGCAGGGAGGGGGTATGGCTACACCTTC
TRBV7-2,TRBJ2-7,16,TRBD2,-,CASSLESTSGSYEQYF,TGTGCCAGCAGCTTAGAATCGACTAGCGGGTCCTACGAGCAGTACTTC
TRBV5-4,TRBJ1-3,15,-,once,CASSLDSHSGNTIYF,TGTGCCAGCAGCTTGGACAGCCACTCTGGAAACACCATATATTTT
TRBV11-2,TRBJ1-3,15,TRBD1,-,CASSSPGQSGNTIYF,TGTGCCAGCAGCTCCCCGGGACAGTCGGGAAACACCATATATTTT
TRBV5-1,TRBJ2-7,15,-,-,CASSLAGQGGYEQYF,TGCGCCAGCAGCTTGGCCGGGCAGGGAGGCTACGAGCAGTACTTC
TRBV19,TRBJ2-7,14,TRBD2,-,CASSRRLAGYEQYF,TGTGCCAGTAGCCGGAGACTAGCGGGCTACGAGCAGTACTTC
TRBV19,TRBJ2-4,17,TRBD1,-,CASSMGRRGLAKNIQYF,TGTGCCAGTAGTATGGGGCGCAGGGGGCTTGCCAAAAACATTCAGTACTTC
TRBV9,TRBJ1-2,14,TRBD1,-,CASSPRDRNYGYTF,TGTGCCAGCAGCCCGAGGGACAGGAACTATGGCTACACCTTC
TRBV10-2,TRBJ2-6,16,TRBD2,-,CASRGLGGTGANVLTF,TGCGCCAGCAGGGGACTAGGGGGTACTGGGGCCAACGTCCTGACTTTC
TRBV21-1,TRBJ2-7,15,-,-,CARHSSDRGVDEQYF,TGTGCCAGACATTCATCGGACAGGGGAGTGGACGAGCAGTACTTC
TRBV5-4,TRBJ2-2,18,TRBD2,-,CASSLFGPAGGNTGELFF,TGTGCCAGCAGCTTGTTTGGGCCAGCGGGGGGGAACACCGGGGAGCTGTTTTTT
TRBV27,TRBJ1-5,10,-,few,CASTTQPQHF,TGTGCCAGCACGACTCAGCCCCAGCATTTT
TRBV28,TRBJ2-5,14,-,-,CASSLGGYQETQYF,TGTGCCAGCAGTTTAGGGGGGTACCAAGAGACCCAGTACTTC
TRBV6-6,TRBJ1-2,16,-,-,CASSFVQGNVDYGYTF,TGTGCCAGCAGTTTCGTCCAGGGCAATGTGGACTATGGCTACACCTTC
TRBV11-3,TRBJ2-7,13,-,-,CASSYGSAYEQYF,TGTGCCAGCAGCTATGGGTCGGCCTACGAGCAGTACTTC
TRBV6-6,TRBJ1-6,14,-,-,CASSKTDLNSPLHF,TGTGCCAGCAGCAAGACCGATCTGAATTCACCCCTCCACTTT
TRBV7-9,TRBJ2-5,12,-,-,CASSLALAHRHF,TGTGCCAGCAGCTTGGCGCTAGCCCACCGGCACTTC
TRBV19,TRBJ2-2,16,TRBD1,-,CASSIRGTGNTGELFF,TGTGCCAGTAGTATAAGGGGGACAGGGAACACCGGGGAGCTGTTTTTT
TRBV5-1,TRBJ1-2,14,TRBD1,-,CASSPGTGNYGYTF,TGCGCCAGCAGCCCCGGGACAGGGAACTATGGCTACACCTTC
TRBV4-1,TRBJ2-2,19,TRBD2,-,CASSQGIRGGPGGTGELFF,TGCGCCAGCAGCCAAGGGATCCGGGGGGGCCCGGGTGGTACCGGGGAGCTGTTTTTT
TRBV10-3,TRBJ2-7,13,-,-,CAIRRLLGNEQYF,TGTGCCATCAGGCGGCTGCTCGGCAACGAGCAGTACTTC
TRBV18,TRBJ2-3,15,-,once,CASSQIPLAGDTQYF,TGTGCCAGCTCACAAATACCACTAGCTGGAGATACGCAGTATTTT
TRBV25-1,TRBJ1-4,15,-,once,CASGVGGTFNEKLFF,TGTGCCAGCGGGGTGGGGGGGACGTTTAATGAAAAACTGTTTTTT
TRBV29-1,TRBJ2-5,15,TRBD2,few,CSVVTSGGASETQYF,TGCAGCGTTGTGACGAGCGGGGGGGCCTCGGAGACCCAGTACTTC
TRBV18,TRBJ2-3,12,-,-,CASSPGWDTQYF,TGTGCCAGCTCACCAGGGTGGGATACGCAGTATTTT
TRBV5-1,TRBJ2-5,17,TRBD2,-,CASSLGLGLAGEETQYF,TGCGCCAGCAGTCTCGGGCTAGGACTAGCGGGGGAAGAGACCCAGTACTTC